These 20 T cell receptor beta chains were all obtained from the same sample, sequenced in a study of OX40 agonist ivuxolimab in advanced cancers. This table comes from immunoSEQ multiplex PCR, and its TCRdb copy is limited to in-frame clones, with some not included. Of tens of thousands of clones listed, about 87% are singletons. Sequenced material: CD4+ or CD8+ T cells sorted from blood, taken in a trial of the OX40 agonist ivuxolimab. Every receptor here comes from an adult with an advanced solid tumor such as melanoma, head and neck, liver or kidney cancer.

V and J are TRBV9 and TRBJ2-2; 8 nucleotides match TRBD2. Germline lookup yields CDR1 SGDLS and CDR2 YYNGEE. The CDR3 sequence is 14 residues long. J was trimmed by 8 bases and V by 0 bases; bases with no gene match: 3. CDR3 amino acids: CASSVGLAIGELFF. CDR3 in DNA: TGTGCCAGCAGCGTAGGACTAGCGATAGGGGAGCTGTTTTTT.

The chain employs TRBV5-1 and TRBJ2-7; 8 bases map to TRBD2. Germline-derived CDR1 and CDR2 are SGHRS and YFSETQ. J was trimmed by 6 bases and V by 3 bases; bases with no gene match: 11. The CDR3 contains 15 residues. The CDR3 reads CASSSLAGGRSEQYF. The CDR3 region has the DNA TGCGCCAGCAGCTCGCTGGCGGGAGGACGGAGCGAGCAGTACTTC.

The V and J genes are TRBV11-1 and TRBJ2-5; tentatively, D is TRBD2 (6 bases). The CDR3 is 15 amino acids. Per germline, CDR1 SGHAT and CDR2 FQDESV (reference sequence). Trimming removed 2 bases from V and 0 bases from J, with 10 bases in between. This CDR3 is CASSLNRGYQETQYF. In nucleotides, the CDR3 is TGTGCCAGCAGCTTAAATCGGGGGTACCAAGAGACCCAGTACTTC.

The gene calls are TRBV7-3 and TRBJ2-5, with 12 nucleotides matching TRBD1. CDR1 and CDR2 (germline): SGHTA, FQGTGA. With V trimmed by 5 bases and J by 4 bases, 5 bases remained unmatched. This CDR3 is 15 amino acids long. The CDR3 loop is CASSPKGQGAETQYF. CDR3 nucleotide sequence: TGTGCCAGCAGCCCCAAGGGACAGGGGGCAGAGACCCAGTACTTC.

The rearrangement joins TRBV7-2 to TRBJ1-3; D call uncertain. This CDR3 is 14 amino acids long. Trimming shortened V by 5 bases and J by 0 bases, and 8 bases separated the two germline ends. The germline V gene encodes CDR1 SGHTA and CDR2 FQGNSA. In DNA, the CDR3 is TGTGCCAGCAGCGAAGGCCGCTCTGGAAACACCATATATTTT. Translated, it gives CASSEGRSGNTIYF.

This chain joins TRBV9 and TRBJ2-7, with 10 nucleotides matching TRBD1. V shed 4 bases and J 4 bases; nucleotides not matched to a gene: 11. CDR3 length: 16 residues. Germline CDR1 reads SGDLS; CDR2 reads YYNGEE. CDR3 sequence (DNA): TGTGCCAGCAGCAGGAGTACCGGGACAGGGGAGTACGAGCAGTACTTC. As protein: CASSRSTGTGEYEQYF.

The chain couples TRBV27 to TRBJ1-5; 8 bases align to TRBD1. The germline V gene has CDR1 MNHEY and CDR2 SMNVEV (reference sequence). With V trimmed by 5 bases and J by 5 bases, 5 bases remained unmatched. CDR3 length equals 14 residues. The DNA of the CDR3 is TGTGCCAGCAGTATTAACAGGGGGTATCAGCCCCAGCATTTT. Encoded protein: CASSINRGYQPQHF.

This sequence joins TRBV5-4 and TRBJ2-5; TRBD2 aligns across 12 bases. V lost 4 bases and J lost 5; bases outside the gene matches: 6. Germline-derived CDR1 and CDR2 are SGHNT and YYREEE (reference sequence). The CDR3 has 15 residues. In DNA, the CDR3 is TGTGCCAGCAGCACCCCTAGCGGGAGGGCTGAGACCCAGTACTTC. Translation: CASSTPSGRAETQYF.

The chain employs TRBV9 and TRBJ1-1; no firm D call. Trimming pared 2 bases from V and 4 bases from J, leaving 12 bases between. CDR3 size: 14 residues. Looked up from germline, CDR1 is SGDLS and CDR2 is YYNGEE. The CDR3 protein is CASSVDPGSTEAFF. The CDR3 DNA sequence: TGTGCCAGCAGCGTCGACCCCGGCAGCACTGAAGCTTTCTTT. Full variable domain (outside the CDR3, taken from reference TRBV9 and TRBJ1-1): DSGVTQTPKHLITATGQRVTLRCSPRSGDLSVYWYQQSLDQGLQFLIQYYNGEERAKGNILERFSAQQFPDLHSELNLSSLELGDSALYFCASSVDPGSTEAFFGQGTRLTVV.

The chain carries TRBV7-2 and TRBJ2-1; D not certain. V shed 3 bases and J shed 0 bases, with 9 bases lying between them. This CDR3 contains 15 residues. The germline V gene encodes CDR1 SGHTA and CDR2 FQGNSA. The DNA for the CDR3 is TGTGCCAGCAGCTTTACGGCCAGCTCCTACAATGAGCAGTTCTTC. It translates to CASSFTASSYNEQFF.

The chain joins TRBV7-9 to TRBJ1-1; D not resolved. V shed 5 bases and J shed 2 bases, with 21 bases lying between them. The CDR3 extends over 17 amino acids. Germline-derived CDR1 and CDR2 are SEHNR and FQNEAQ (reference sequence). The CDR3 reads CASSGLGSSRANTEAFF. The CDR3 nucleotides are TGTGCCAGCAGCGGCCTTGGGAGTAGTAGGGCCAACACTGAAGCTTTCTTT.

The gene calls are TRBV7-2 and TRBJ1-1; D is uncertain. The germline V and J ends were trimmed by 5 bases and 0 bases, with 16 bases remaining between them. Germline V gene sequence: CDR1 SGHTA, CDR2 FQGNSA. This CDR3 comprises 16 residues. CDR3 protein: CASSLLLLGLNTEAFF. CDR3 bases: TGTGCCAGCAGCCTCCTTCTCTTAGGGTTGAACACTGAAGCTTTCTTT.

This clone showed up just a few times. Other DNA sequences within the sample encode an identical CDR3. The rearrangement uses TRBV5-1 and TRBJ2-3; TRBD2 matches at 8 bases. V lost 2 bases, J lost 3 bases, and 2 bases stayed unmatched. This CDR3 comprises 14 residues. CDR1 SGHRS and CDR2 YFSETQ come from the germline V gene. DNA of the CDR3: TGCGCCAGCAGCTTAGGCGGGAGGACAGATACGCAGTATTTT. Amino acid sequence: CASSLGGRTDTQYF.

This clone turned up a few times. The chain recombines TRBV7-3 with TRBJ2-2, with D perhaps assigned TRBD1 or TRBD2 (6 bases each). The V end was cut by 7 bases, the J end by 4 bases, with 13 bases between. Germline V gene lookup returns CDR1 SGHTA and CDR2 FQGTGA. CDR3 length: 14 residues. The CDR3 DNA reads TGTGCCAGCACCAAGAAGGGGGGCACCGGGGAGCTGTTTTTT. Its protein is CASTKKGGTGELFF.

The CDR3 coding sequence is TGCGCCAGCAGCTTTCAGACAGGGAACCAAGAGACCCAGTACTTC. It is translated as CASSFQTGNQETQYF. V is TRBV5-1 and J is TRBJ2-5, with 7 bases matching TRBD1. The CDR3 runs to 15 residues. Germline CDR1 and CDR2: SGHRS and YFSETQ. V lost 2 bases to trimming and J lost 0 bases; unmatched junction nucleotides: 4.

With respect to this clone: One end of the junction does not line up with germline, which may come from a read error. This chain connects TRBV19 to TRBJ2-6, with 11 positions matching TRBD2. CDR3 size: 16 residues. CDR1 is LNHDA and CDR2 is SQIVND in the germline V gene (reference sequence). The CDR3 here is CVSSELAGAGANVLTF. In DNA, the CDR3 is TGTGTCAGTAGTGAACTAGCGGGAGCTGGGGCCAACGTCCTGACTTTC.

This rearrangement joins TRBV15 to TRBJ2-7; D may be TRBD1 or TRBD2 (5 bases each). V lost 5 bases and J 0 bases, leaving 14 bases between the germline ends. CDR3 length equals 15 residues. Germline lookup yields CDR1 LNHNV and CDR2 YYDKDF (reference sequence). DNA of the CDR3: TGTGCCACCAGCGGGGACCGGTCTCCCTCCTACGAGCAGTACTTC. Translated, it gives CATSGDRSPSYEQYF.

The sample holds one count of this clone. This chain links TRBV7-9 with TRBJ1-4, with 7 positions matching TRBD1. Germline values: CDR1 SEHNR, CDR2 FQNEAQ (reference sequence). The CDR3 has 15 amino acids. Trimming cost V 0 bases and J 7 bases; bases outside gene matches: 5. CDR3 nucleotides: TGTGCCAGCAGCTTAGCCCGACAGGGTGGTGAAAAACTGTTTTTT. Its translation: CASSLARQGGEKLFF. The full variable domain, in which reference TRBV7-9 and TRBJ1-4 provide the parts outside the CDR3, is DTGVSQNPRHKITKRGQNVTFRCDPISEHNRLYWYRQTLGQGPEFLTYFQNEAQLEKSRLLSDRFSAERPKGSFSTLEIQRTEQGDSAMYLCASSLARQGGEKLFFGSGTQLSVL.

The chain is built from TRBV5-6 and TRBJ2-1, with D unresolved. The germline gives CDR1 SGHDT, CDR2 YYEEEE. The CDR3 extends over 15 amino acids. With 1 base removed from V and 1 base from J, the gap between germline ends came to 9 bases. CDR3 in DNA: TGTGCCAGCAGCTTGAAAGGTTTTTCCTACAATGAGCAGTTCTTC. Translating gives CASSLKGFSYNEQFF.

CDR3 in DNA: TGCGCCAGCAGCCAAGACGAGCGGGAGGGGGACAATGAGCAGTTCTTC. It specifies CASSQDEREGDNEQFF. The V gene is TRBV4-3, the J gene TRBJ2-1; TRBD2 aligns across 10 bases. The germline gives CDR1 LGHNA, CDR2 YSLEER. Losses at the gene ends were 0 bases for V and 5 bases for J; bases not matched to a gene: 4. The CDR3 has 16 amino acids.